This entry describes one TCR beta chain. Antigen unknown. This entry comes from a study of shared clonotypes between healthy human individuals. Findings and caveats of the study: Clonotypes shared by all four donors outscored non-shared clonotypes in generation probability.

Sequenced by immunoSEQ multiplex PCR; TCRdb stores in-frame clones only, minus some. The table includes millions of clones, 85% to 95% detected once. This CDR3 contains 16 residues. Germline trimming cut 5 bases from V and 2 bases from J; bases unmatched to any gene: 5. The germline V gene has CDR1 SGHDN and CDR2 FVKESK. The chain links TRBV14 to TRBJ2-1; 11 nucleotides align to TRBD2. The sample taken for sequencing was naive CD4+ T cells sorted from blood. Regarding subset: CD45RA+ positively selected. This clonotype was obtained from a man between 18 and 29 years old in good health. CDR3 loop: CASSKGTSGAYNEQFF. The CDR3 nucleotides are TGTGCCAGCAGCAAAGGGACTAGCGGAGCCTACAATGAGCAGTTCTTC.